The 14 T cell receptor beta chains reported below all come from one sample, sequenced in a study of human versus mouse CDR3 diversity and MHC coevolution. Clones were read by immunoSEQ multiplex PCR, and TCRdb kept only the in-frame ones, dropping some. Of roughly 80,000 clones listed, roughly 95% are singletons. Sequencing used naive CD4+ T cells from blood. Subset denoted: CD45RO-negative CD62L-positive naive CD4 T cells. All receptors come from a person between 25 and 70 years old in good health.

The CDR3 sequence: CASSEDRVLNEQYF. CDR3 sequence (DNA): TGTGCCAGCAGTGAGGACAGGGTGTTAAACGAGCAGTACTTC. The J gene is TRBJ2-7, the V gene TRBV25-1; 8 nucleotides align to TRBD1. Unmatched junction bases numbered 6, after V lost 3 bases and J lost 5 bases. From germline, CDR1 is MGHDK and CDR2 SYGVNS. CDR3 length equals 14 residues.

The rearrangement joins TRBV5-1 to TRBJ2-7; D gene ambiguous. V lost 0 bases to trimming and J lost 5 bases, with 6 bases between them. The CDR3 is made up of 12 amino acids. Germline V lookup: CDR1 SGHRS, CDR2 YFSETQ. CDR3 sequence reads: CASSLGYNEQYF. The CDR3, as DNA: TGCGCCAGCAGCTTGGGGTACAACGAGCAGTACTTC.

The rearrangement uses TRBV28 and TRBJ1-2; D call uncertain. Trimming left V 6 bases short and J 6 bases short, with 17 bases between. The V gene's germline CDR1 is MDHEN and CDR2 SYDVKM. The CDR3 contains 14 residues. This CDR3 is CASRYRAVGDGYTF. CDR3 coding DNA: TGTGCCAGCAGATATCGCGCGGTCGGGGATGGCTACACCTTC.

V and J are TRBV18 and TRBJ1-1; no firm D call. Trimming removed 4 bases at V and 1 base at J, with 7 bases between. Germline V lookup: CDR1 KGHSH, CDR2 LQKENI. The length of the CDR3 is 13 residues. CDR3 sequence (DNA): TGTGCCAGCTCACGAGATGGGAACACTGAAGCTTTCTTT. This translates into CASSRDGNTEAFF.

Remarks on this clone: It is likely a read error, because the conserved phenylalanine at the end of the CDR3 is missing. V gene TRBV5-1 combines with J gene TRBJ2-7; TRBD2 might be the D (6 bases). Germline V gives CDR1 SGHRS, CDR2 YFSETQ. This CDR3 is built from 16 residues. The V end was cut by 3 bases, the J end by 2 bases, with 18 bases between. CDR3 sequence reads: CASSSPRTGLPYEQYL. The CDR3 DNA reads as TGCGCCAGCAGCTCCCCACGGACGGGACTCCCCTACGAGCAGTACCTC.

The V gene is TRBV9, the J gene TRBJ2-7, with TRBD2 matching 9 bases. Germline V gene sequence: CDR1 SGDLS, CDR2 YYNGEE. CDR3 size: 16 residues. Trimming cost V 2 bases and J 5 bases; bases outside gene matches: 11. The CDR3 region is CASSVGRLAVLNEQYF. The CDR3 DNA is TGTGCCAGCAGCGTGGGGAGACTAGCGGTCTTGAACGAGCAGTACTTC.

This CDR3 reads CASSVLRLAGGRREQYF. The CDR3 DNA sequence: TGTGCCAGCAGCGTTCTCCGACTAGCGGGAGGGCGCCGGGAGCAGTACTTC. The chain joins TRBV5-6 to TRBJ2-5; TRBD2 aligns across 14 bases. Unmatched junction bases numbered 16, after V lost 4 bases and J lost 11 bases. This CDR3 comprises 17 residues. Germline loops: CDR1 SGHDT, CDR2 YYEEEE.

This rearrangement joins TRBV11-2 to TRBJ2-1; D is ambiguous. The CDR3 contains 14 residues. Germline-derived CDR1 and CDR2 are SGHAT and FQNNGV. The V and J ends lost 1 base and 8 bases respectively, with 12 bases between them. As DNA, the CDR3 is TGTGCCAGCAGCTTAGTGCGAGGTTCCCATGAGCAGTTCTTC. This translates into CASSLVRGSHEQFF. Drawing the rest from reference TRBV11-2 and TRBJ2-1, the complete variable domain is EAGVAQSPRYKIIEKRQSVAFWCNPISGHATLYWYQQILGQGPKLLIQFQNNGVVDDSQLPKDRFSAERLKGVDSTLKIQPAKLEDSAVYLCASSLVRGSHEQFFGPGTRLTVL.

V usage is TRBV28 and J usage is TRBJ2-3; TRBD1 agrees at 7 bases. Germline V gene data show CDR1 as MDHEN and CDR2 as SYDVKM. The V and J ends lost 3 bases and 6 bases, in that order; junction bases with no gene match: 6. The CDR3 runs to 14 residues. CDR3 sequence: CASSLRGPTDTQYF. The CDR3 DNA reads TGTGCCAGCAGTTTGAGGGGGCCGACGGATACGCAGTATTTT.

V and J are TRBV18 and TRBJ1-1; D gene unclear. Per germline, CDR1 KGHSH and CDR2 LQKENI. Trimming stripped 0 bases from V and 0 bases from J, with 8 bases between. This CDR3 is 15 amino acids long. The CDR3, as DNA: TGTGCCAGCTCACCACCGGGCAGACTGAACACTGAAGCTTTCTTT. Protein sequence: CASSPPGRLNTEAFF.

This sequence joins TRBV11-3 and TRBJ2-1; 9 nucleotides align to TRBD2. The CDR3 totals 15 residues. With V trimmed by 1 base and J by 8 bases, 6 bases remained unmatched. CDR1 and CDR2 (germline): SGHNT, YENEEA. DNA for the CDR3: TGTGCCAGCAGCTTAGGTAGCGGGAGCGGCGATGAGCAGTTCTTC. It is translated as CASSLGSGSGDEQFF.

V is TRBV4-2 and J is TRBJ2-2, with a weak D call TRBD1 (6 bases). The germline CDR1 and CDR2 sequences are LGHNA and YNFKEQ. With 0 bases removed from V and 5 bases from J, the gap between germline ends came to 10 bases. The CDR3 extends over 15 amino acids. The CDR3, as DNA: TGTGCCAGCAGCCAAGATAGGGGGAGAACCGGGGAGCTGTTTTTT. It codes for CASSQDRGRTGELFF.

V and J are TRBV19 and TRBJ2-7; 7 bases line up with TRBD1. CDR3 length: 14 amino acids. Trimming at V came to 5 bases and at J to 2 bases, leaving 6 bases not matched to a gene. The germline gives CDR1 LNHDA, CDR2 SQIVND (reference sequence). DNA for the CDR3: TGTGCCAGTAGTCCCCGGGACAGACCCTACGAGCAGTACTTC. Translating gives CASSPRDRPYEQYF.

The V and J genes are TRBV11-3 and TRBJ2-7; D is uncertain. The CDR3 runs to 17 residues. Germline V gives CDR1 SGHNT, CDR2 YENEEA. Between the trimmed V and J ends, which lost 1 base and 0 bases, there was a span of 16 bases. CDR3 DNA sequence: TGTGCCAGCAGCTTAGGTCGAGGAGCGCACTCCTCCTACGAGCAGTACTTC. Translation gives CASSLGRGAHSSYEQYF.